Below, 31 T cell receptor beta chains from the same sample are listed, as sequenced in a study of blood T cell repertoires in COVID-19. Only in-frame clones appear in the TCRdb table, and some are missing; sequencing was by immunoSEQ multiplex PCR. Among a few hundred thousand clones, 87% were seen once, and the ten largest hold 8.9%. Sequenced: PBMCs or T cells enriched from blood (not recorded which). These receptors were collected from a woman in her late teens or twenties who had recovered from COVID-19.

This clone was seen a few times. V and J are TRBV18 and TRBJ1-3; no clear D gene. Germline V gene lookup returns CDR1 KGHSH and CDR2 LQKENI. Between the trimmed V and J ends, which lost 1 base and 0 bases, there was a span of 13 bases. This CDR3 has 17 amino acids. The CDR3 bases are TGTGCCAGCTCACCACGGGAGGTGAGCGTCTCTGGAAACACCATATATTTT. Protein sequence: CASSPREVSVSGNTIYF.

The chain carries TRBV28 and TRBJ1-2, with D perhaps matching TRBD1 (6 bases). Looked up from germline, CDR1 is MDHEN and CDR2 is SYDVKM. Trimming took off 8 bases at V and 2 bases at J, with 6 bases between the two ends. The CDR3 totals 11 residues. CDR3 residues: CASGQNYGYTF. CDR3 sequence (DNA): TGTGCCAGCGGACAGAACTATGGCTACACCTTC.

The chain uses TRBV7-3 and TRBJ1-1, with D maybe TRBD1 (6 bases). This CDR3 spans 17 amino acids. The germline gives CDR1 SGHTA, CDR2 FQGTGA. The V gene lost 5 bases and the J gene lost 3 bases, with 22 bases spanning the gap. DNA of the CDR3: TGTGCCAGCAGCCGACACAGTCTACAGGGAGCCGACACTGAAGCTTTCTTT. As protein: CASSRHSLQGADTEAFF.

The genes are TRBV27 and TRBJ1-6; D unclear. The CDR3 spans 15 residues. Trimming took 2 bases from V and 0 from J, leaving 5 bases between them. Germline CDR1 and CDR2: MNHEY and SMNVEV (reference sequence). The CDR3 DNA reads as TGTGCCAGCAGTTTAGCGGGCTCCTATAATTCACCCCTCCACTTT. Its protein is CASSLAGSYNSPLHF.

CDR3 amino acids: CASSQVIWGGGDINGYTF. CDR3 bases: TGCGCCAGCAGCCAAGTGATATGGGGGGGCGGGGATATTAATGGCTACACCTTC. J is TRBJ1-2 and V is TRBV4-1; D is possibly TRBD1 (6 bases). CDR3 size: 18 residues. V lost 1 base to trimming and J lost 6 bases, with 24 bases between them. Germline V gene sequence: CDR1 MGHRA, CDR2 YSYEKL.

The chain joins TRBV5-1 to TRBJ1-1, with 8 nucleotides matching TRBD1. After removal of 4 bases from V and 1 base from J, the junction contained 6 bases not matched to a gene. The CDR3 totals 15 residues. Germline V gives CDR1 SGHRS, CDR2 YFSETQ. The CDR3 sequence is CASSDPGTGNTEAFF. CDR3 DNA: TGCGCCAGCAGCGATCCCGGGACAGGGAACACTGAAGCTTTCTTT. The complete variable domain, with remaining parts taken from reference TRBV5-1 and TRBJ1-1, reads KAGVTQTPRYLIKTRGQQVTLSCSPISGHRSVSWYQQTPGQGLQFLFEYFSETQRNKGNFPGRFSGRQFSNSRSEMNVSTLELGDSALYLCASSDPGTGNTEAFFGQGTRLTVV.

The V gene is TRBV9, the J gene TRBJ2-7; possibly TRBD2 for D (6 bases). The CDR3 totals 14 residues. The germline gives CDR1 SGDLS, CDR2 YYNGEE. Trimming took 0 bases from V and 2 from J, leaving 9 bases between them. DNA of the CDR3: TGTGCCAGCAGCGTAGATGGAGGGCCCTACGAGCAGTACTTC. Protein: CASSVDGGPYEQYF.

J is TRBJ2-3 and V is TRBV7-9; perhaps TRBD1 as D (5 bases). V lost 8 bases and J 3 bases, leaving 15 bases between the germline ends. The CDR3 runs to 14 residues. The germline gives CDR1 SEHNR, CDR2 FQNEAQ (reference sequence). CDR3: CASLRGLETDTQYF. The DNA for the CDR3 is TGTGCCAGCTTAAGGGGCTTGGAAACAGATACGCAGTATTTT.

V gene TRBV18 combines with J gene TRBJ1-1; D gene ambiguous. The CDR3 consists of 14 residues. Germline assignment: CDR1 KGHSH and CDR2 LQKENI. The V end lost 3 bases, the J end lost 6 bases, and 14 bases lay between the germline ends. CDR3 sequence reads: CASSPPTGGSEAFF. For the CDR3, the DNA is TGTGCCAGCTCACCCCCTACCGGCGGGTCTGAAGCTTTCTTT.

V is TRBV14 and J is TRBJ2-1, with D tentatively TRBD2 (5 bases). The germline V gene encodes CDR1 SGHDN and CDR2 FVKESK. Trimming pared 3 bases from V and 4 bases from J, leaving 16 bases between. The CDR3 length is 16 residues. This CDR3 is CASSQELALPYNEQFF. CDR3 bases: TGTGCCAGCAGCCAGGAGCTAGCTCTCCCTTACAATGAGCAGTTCTTC.

This chain links TRBV7-9 with TRBJ1-4; tentatively, D is TRBD1 (5 bases). Per the germline V gene, CDR1 is SEHNR and CDR2 is FQNEAQ (reference sequence). With 5 bases removed from V and 6 bases from J, the gap between germline ends came to 13 bases. There are 14 residues in the CDR3. CDR3 residues: CASSPQVTDEKLFF. CDR3 DNA sequence: TGTGCCAGCAGCCCACAGGTCACGGATGAAAAACTGTTTTTT.

V and J are TRBV5-1 and TRBJ2-7, with 14 positions matching TRBD2. The CDR3 loop spans 16 amino acids. V lost 4 bases and J lost 0; bases outside the gene matches: 3. CDR1 and CDR2 from the germline V gene are SGHRS and YFSETQ. The DNA for the CDR3 is TGCGCCAGCAGCGGGGGACTAGCGGGAGACTCCTACGAGCAGTACTTC. This encodes CASSGGLAGDSYEQYF.

This clone was counted once. This chain links TRBV6-5 with TRBJ1-6; a possible D gene is TRBD1 (5 bases). Trimming removed 7 bases at V and 8 bases at J, with 18 bases between. The germline CDR1 and CDR2 sequences are MNHEY and SVGAGI. The CDR3 is 15 amino acids. The chain's CDR3 is CASTAFGGKDSPLHF. The CDR3 DNA sequence: TGTGCCAGCACCGCCTTCGGGGGTAAGGATTCACCCCTCCACTTT.

This CDR3 is CASSSGLPGDSPLHF. The CDR3 DNA sequence: TGTGCCAGCAGCTCGGGACTACCTGGGGATTCACCCCTCCACTTT. The genes are TRBV5-5 and TRBJ1-6, with D perhaps TRBD1 (5 bases). The CDR3 is 15 amino acids. Deletions cut 3 bases from V and 8 bases from J, with 15 bases between. Germline V gene lookup returns CDR1 SGHKS and CDR2 YYEKEE (reference sequence).

This sequence joins TRBV6-4 and TRBJ1-1, with D perhaps TRBD1 (6 bases). The V gene's germline CDR1 is MRHNA and CDR2 SNTAGT. The CDR3 extends over 15 amino acids. V was trimmed by 6 bases and J by 1 base, leaving 15 bases between them. CDR3 in DNA: TGTGCCAGCAGAAATCGACAGGATCCGAACACTGAAGCTTTCTTT. Protein sequence: CASRNRQDPNTEAFF.

The rearrangement joins TRBV5-8 to TRBJ2-3; 12 bases agree with TRBD2. The germline CDR1 and CDR2 sequences are SGHTS and YDEGEE. Trimming cost V 4 bases and J 5 bases; bases outside gene matches: 8. The CDR3 spans 16 residues. The CDR3 loop reads CASSPGLAGQRDTQYF. CDR3 nucleotide sequence: TGTGCCAGCAGCCCCGGACTAGCGGGACAAAGAGATACGCAGTATTTT.

The V and J genes are TRBV5-1 and TRBJ1-2, with TRBD1 matching over 7 bases. The CDR3 runs to 14 residues. The V segment lost 4 bases and the J segment 4 bases; nucleotides outside the gene matches: 7. Germline V gene sequence: CDR1 SGHRS, CDR2 YFSETQ. The CDR3 nucleotides are TGCGCCAGCAGCCAGGAAGGGGGCGTCTATGGCTACACCTTC. Amino acid sequence: CASSQEGGVYGYTF.

The chain carries TRBV4-3 and TRBJ2-7; TRBD2 matches at 14 bases. This CDR3 contains 14 residues. The germline gives CDR1 LGHNA, CDR2 YSLEER. V lost 4 bases, J lost 6 bases, and 2 bases stayed unmatched. This CDR3 is CASSPGLAGAEQYF. The CDR3 region has the DNA TGCGCCAGCAGCCCGGGACTAGCGGGAGCCGAGCAGTACTTC.

Only one count was recorded for this clone. This chain links TRBV6-4 with TRBJ2-7; the match to TRBD2 covers 7 bases. This CDR3 comprises 17 residues. Germline CDR1 MRHNA, CDR2 SNTAGT. Unmatched junction bases numbered 10, after V lost 0 bases and J lost 2 bases. CDR3 in amino acids: CASSDSAVGAGPYEQYF. CDR3 nucleotides: TGTGCCAGCAGTGACTCGGCTGTAGGAGCGGGACCCTACGAGCAGTACTTC.

The chain has TRBV5-1 and TRBJ1-1; possibly TRBD1 for D (6 bases). V was cut by 4 bases and J by 1 base, with 11 bases left in between. Germline CDR1 SGHRS, CDR2 YFSETQ. This CDR3 has 14 amino acids. The CDR3: CASSIGQPNTEAFF. The CDR3 DNA sequence: TGCGCCAGCAGCATCGGACAGCCGAACACTGAAGCTTTCTTT.

The V and J genes are TRBV7-2 and TRBJ1-2, with D possibly TRBD1 on 5 matching bases. The V gene's germline CDR1 is SGHTA and CDR2 FQGNSA. Trimming pared 4 bases from V and 4 bases from J, leaving 16 bases between. This CDR3 contains 15 residues. The CDR3 here is CASSSPFGGGYGYTF. The CDR3 bases are TGTGCCAGCAGCTCCCCCTTCGGGGGGGGCTATGGCTACACCTTC. The full variable domain, completed using reference TRBV7-2 and TRBJ1-2, is GAGVSQSPSNKVTEKGKDVELRCDPISGHTALYWYRQSLGQGLEFLIYFQGNSAPDKSGLPSDRFSAERTGGSVSTLTIQRTQQEDSAVYLCASSSPFGGGYGYTFGSGTRLTVV.

The chain couples TRBV4-3 to TRBJ2-1, with 8 bases aligning to TRBD2. The CDR3 consists of 18 residues. The trim removed 1 base at V and 3 bases at J, leaving 11 bases unmatched. Germline V gene sequence: CDR1 LGHNA, CDR2 YSLEER. DNA of the CDR3: TGCGCCAGCAGCCAAGTTGGGGGAGCGGGAGTTTTCTACAATGAGCAGTTCTTC. Its translation is CASSQVGGAGVFYNEQFF.

The rearrangement uses TRBV7-9 and TRBJ2-2; TRBD2 is a possible D gene (5 bases). Germline-derived CDR1 and CDR2 are SEHNR and FQNEAQ (reference sequence). The CDR3 has 17 amino acids. V was pared by 2 bases and J by 3 bases, with 16 bases between. The CDR3 here is CASSLPSSSPDTGELFF. CDR3 nucleotide sequence: TGTGCCAGCAGCTTACCTAGCAGCTCCCCCGACACCGGGGAGCTGTTTTTT.

The CDR3 loop is CASRYWNSPLHF. The CDR3 DNA sequence: TGTGCCAGCCGTTACTGGAATTCACCCCTCCACTTT. This rearrangement joins TRBV28 to TRBJ1-6; no reliable D call. CDR3 length: 12 amino acids. Germline loops: CDR1 MDHEN, CDR2 SYDVKM. Trimming left V 8 bases short and J 7 bases short, with 9 bases between.

This chain links TRBV15 with TRBJ2-1, with D hard to call. This CDR3 is built from 12 residues. Germline V gene lookup returns CDR1 LNHNV and CDR2 YYDKDF (reference sequence). Trimming stripped 0 bases from V and 8 bases from J, with 5 bases between. DNA of the CDR3: TGTGCCACCAGCAGAGATCGGGATGAGCAGTTCTTC. As protein: CATSRDRDEQFF.

V and J are TRBV5-1 and TRBJ2-3; tentative D call: TRBD2 (6 bases). V dropped 4 bases and J dropped 1 base, with 16 bases sitting between them. CDR3 length: 16 residues. Germline values: CDR1 SGHRS, CDR2 YFSETQ. The CDR3 region has the DNA TGCGCCAGCAGCGGGGGGACTGGATGGGGCACAGATACGCAGTATTTT. Its translation: CASSGGTGWGTDTQYF. Variable domain in full (rest from reference TRBV5-1 and TRBJ2-3): KAGVTQTPRYLIKTRGQQVTLSCSPISGHRSVSWYQQTPGQGLQFLFEYFSETQRNKGNFPGRFSGRQFSNSRSEMNVSTLELGDSALYLCASSGGTGWGTDTQYFGPGTRLTVL.

This CDR3 is CSVEETGGSEQYF. The CDR3 coding sequence is TGCAGCGTTGAGGAGACAGGGGGAAGCGAGCAGTACTTC. The rearrangement links TRBV29-1 to TRBJ2-7, with 9 bases aligning to TRBD1. Germline V lookup: CDR1 SQVTM, CDR2 ANQGSEA. This CDR3 contains 13 residues. Germline trimming cut 3 bases from V and 6 bases from J; bases unmatched to any gene: 6.

The V call is TRBV7-3, the J call TRBJ2-1, with 7 bases that match TRBD2. Trimming at V came to 5 bases and at J to 5 bases, leaving 18 bases not matched to a gene. CDR3 length equals 18 residues. Germline assignment: CDR1 SGHTA and CDR2 FQGTGA. CDR3 coding DNA: TGTGCCAGCAGCCTACTACCCCCGGGCGGGGGTACCGACAATGAGCAGTTCTTC. Translating gives CASSLLPPGGGTDNEQFF. Based on the CDR3 plus reference TRBV7-3 and TRBJ2-1, the full variable domain is GAGVSQTPSNKVTEKGKYVELRCDPISGHTALYWYRQSLGQGPEFLIYFQGTGAADDSGLPNDRFFAVRPEGSVSTLKIQRTERGDSAVYLCASSLLPPGGGTDNEQFFGPGTRLTVL.

The chain uses TRBV4-3 and TRBJ1-4; perhaps TRBD1 as D (6 bases). With 3 bases removed from V and 7 bases from J, the gap between germline ends came to 15 bases. The CDR3 loop spans 15 amino acids. The germline gives CDR1 LGHNA, CDR2 YSLEER. CDR3 DNA: TGCGCCAGCAGCCAGCCCCGGGACACCGCTGAAAAACTGTTTTTT. It encodes CASSQPRDTAEKLFF.

This clone was picked up a small number of times. The chain carries TRBV2 and TRBJ1-1, with D uncertain. Germline-derived CDR1 and CDR2 are SNHLY and FYNNEI. Trimming stripped 5 bases from V and 1 base from J, with 17 bases between. The length of the CDR3 is 16 residues. CDR3 DNA sequence: TGTGCCAGCAGTCGTCCAGGTATACTAGAGAACACTGAAGCTTTCTTT. Its protein product is CASSRPGILENTEAFF.

This rearrangement joins TRBV3-1 (or the pseudogene TRBV3-2) to TRBJ1-1; TRBD1 matches 10 bases. CDR3 length: 14 residues. Germline CDR1 LGHDT, CDR2 YNNKEL (reference sequence). The trim removed 4 bases at V and 5 bases at J, leaving 4 bases unmatched. In DNA, the CDR3 is TGTGCCAGCAGCCGGTCGGACAGGGGGACTGAAGCTTTCTTT. Amino acids: CASSRSDRGTEAFF.